These 16 T cell receptor beta chains share one sample of origin, sequenced in a study of blood T cell repertoires in COVID-19. Sequenced by immunoSEQ multiplex PCR; TCRdb stores in-frame clones only, minus some. The data show hundreds of thousands of clones, approximately 88% seen once. The specimen was peripheral blood. These receptors came from a man aged 35 to 55 with acute or convalescent COVID-19.

This chain uses TRBV6-5 with TRBJ1-5; D remains ambiguous. The CDR3 runs to 14 residues. The V end lost 5 bases, the J end lost 4 bases, and 12 bases lay between the germline ends. CDR1 and CDR2 (germline): MNHEY, SVGAGI. The CDR3 bases are TGTGCCAGCAGTCTTGGACGGGAGAATCAGCCCCAGCATTTT. It yields the protein CASSLGRENQPQHF.

The J gene is TRBJ1-2, the V gene TRBV5-1; 9 nucleotides match TRBD1. V shed 4 bases, J shed 7 bases, and the junction held 17 bases outside the gene matches. CDR1 and CDR2 (germline): SGHRS, YFSETQ. The CDR3 sequence is 17 residues long. As DNA, the CDR3 is TGCGCCAGCAGCCAGACTCGCCCCGGGACAGGGTACTCTGGCTACACCTTC. Amino acid sequence: CASSQTRPGTGYSGYTF.

The V gene is TRBV12-3 or TRBV12-4, the J gene TRBJ2-5; 9 nucleotides match TRBD2. This CDR3 is built from 12 residues. V lost 10 bases, J lost 5 bases, and 5 bases stayed unmatched. The CDR3 bases are TGTGCCATCGGGACTAGCAGCGAGACCCAGTACTTC. Its translation: CAIGTSSETQYF.

The CDR3 coding sequence is TGTGCCAGCAAACTTCGTCAGGGCCGCTACAATGAGCAGTTCTTC. Its translation is CASKLRQGRYNEQFF. This chain uses TRBV16 with TRBJ2-1, with TRBD1 as a possible D gene (5 bases). Per germline, CDR1 KGHSY and CDR2 FQNENV. Trimming removed 7 bases from V and 3 bases from J, with 16 bases in between. The CDR3 runs to 15 residues. Drawing the rest from reference TRBV16 and TRBJ2-1, the complete variable domain is GEEVAQTPKHLVRGEGQKAKLYCAPIKGHSYVFWYQQVLKNEFKFLISFQNENVFDETGMPKERFSAKCLPNSPCSLEIQATKLEDSAVYFCASKLRQGRYNEQFFGPGTRLTVL.

This rearrangement joins TRBV18 to TRBJ1-2; D may be TRBD1 (5 bases). The CDR3 covers 15 residues. The V gene lost 2 bases and the J gene lost 1 base, with 11 bases spanning the gap. Germline CDR1 reads KGHSH; CDR2 reads LQKENI. The CDR3 spells CASSPSLTDNYGYTF. Written as DNA, the CDR3 is TGTGCCAGCTCACCATCCCTGACAGATAACTATGGCTACACCTTC.

V gene TRBV6-6 combines with J gene TRBJ1-5, with D uncertain. CDR3 size: 13 residues. Trimming removed 7 bases from V and 4 bases from J, with 11 bases in between. The germline V gene has CDR1 MNHNY and CDR2 SVGAGI (reference sequence). The CDR3 DNA is TGTGCCAGCAAGAGGTCAGATAATCAGCCCCAGCATTTT. Translation gives CASKRSDNQPQHF.

The chain has TRBV28 and TRBJ2-5; 7 nucleotides line up with TRBD1. The germline V gene has CDR1 MDHEN and CDR2 SYDVKM. J gave up 1 base and V 8 bases, and 10 bases lay outside the gene matches. This CDR3 contains 15 residues. The CDR3: CASGPWDSSQETQYF. In nucleotides, the CDR3 is TGTGCCAGCGGACCTTGGGACAGTTCCCAAGAGACCCAGTACTTC. Full variable domain (rest looked up from reference TRBV28 and TRBJ2-5): DVKVTQSSRYLVKRTGEKVFLECVQDMDHENMFWYRQDPGLGLRLIYFSYDVKMKEKGDIPEGYSVSREKKERFSLILESASTNQTSMYLCASGPWDSSQETQYFGPGTRLLVL.

CDR3 region: CASSLDFGGRVTDTQYF. CDR3 bases: TGTGCCAGCAGCTTAGACTTCGGGGGGAGAGTGACAGATACGCAGTATTTT. The chain couples TRBV7-2 to TRBJ2-3, with 7 bases fitting TRBD2. This CDR3 contains 17 residues. From germline, CDR1 is SGHTA and CDR2 FQGNSA. The ends lost 1 base at V and 3 bases at J; junction bases unmatched: 10.

V usage is TRBV5-4 and J usage is TRBJ2-1, with 8 bases lining up with TRBD2. J gave up 8 bases and V 1 base, and 11 bases lay outside the gene matches. CDR3 length: 16 residues. CDR1 is SGHNT and CDR2 is YYREEE in the germline V gene (reference sequence). The CDR3 nucleotides read TGTGCCAGCAGCTTGTCTCGGGGGGGGCCTTTGCATGAGCAGTTCTTC. It codes for CASSLSRGGPLHEQFF.

This clone was counted a single time. The J gene is TRBJ1-3, the V gene TRBV28, with D possibly matching TRBD1 (6 bases). Per germline, CDR1 MDHEN and CDR2 SYDVKM. With 5 bases removed from V and 0 bases from J, the gap between germline ends came to 17 bases. The CDR3 runs 17 residues. CDR3 in DNA: TGTGCCAGCAGTAGGGGGGAGGGCTTCCTCTCTGGAAACACCATATATTTT. Its translation is CASSRGEGFLSGNTIYF.

This clone has only one observation. This sequence joins TRBV5-1 and TRBJ1-1; 11 nucleotides match TRBD1. The junction had 3 bases not matched to a gene; V was cut back by 0 bases and J by 2 bases. The CDR3 length is 16 residues. Germline CDR1 and CDR2: SGHRS and YFSETQ. CDR3 sequence (DNA): TGCGCCAGCAGCTTGGGAGGACAGGGGGCAAACACTGAAGCTTTCTTT. Protein sequence: CASSLGGQGANTEAFF.

The chain joins TRBV5-1 to TRBJ2-5, with D possibly TRBD2 on 7 matching bases. In germline, CDR1 is SGHRS, CDR2 YFSETQ. Trimming took 0 bases from V and 4 from J, leaving 13 bases between them. CDR3 size: 15 residues. The CDR3 nucleotides are TGCGCCAGCAGCTTGGTGGGGGGGCGGCCAGAGACCCAGTACTTC. Residues: CASSLVGGRPETQYF.

This clone came up once. The gene calls are TRBV9 and TRBJ1-1; 8 positions agree with TRBD1. The CDR3 is 13 residues long. With 3 bases clipped from V and 5 bases from J, the junction kept 3 bases outside the gene matches. Germline V CDR1 and CDR2: SGDLS, YYNGEE. The CDR3 nucleotides read TGTGCCAGCAGCGCACGGACAGGGACTGAAGCTTTCTTT. Translation: CASSARTGTEAFF.

The chain couples TRBV27 to TRBJ2-2, with D unclear. The V gene lost 2 bases and the J gene lost 2 bases, with 9 bases spanning the gap. This CDR3 has 15 residues. The V gene's germline CDR1 is MNHEY and CDR2 SMNVEV (reference sequence). For the CDR3, the DNA is TGTGCCAGCAGTTTAATATCGGTCAACACCGGGGAGCTGTTTTTT. The encoded protein is CASSLISVNTGELFF.

This clone was detected only a few times. The chain employs TRBV30 and TRBJ2-1; D gene unclear. The CDR3 contains 11 residues. Germline assignment: CDR1 GTSNPN and CDR2 SVGIG (reference sequence). Deletions cut 2 bases from V and 6 bases from J, with 5 bases between. The CDR3 sequence: CAWSRGNEQFF. DNA of the CDR3: TGTGCCTGGAGTCGAGGCAATGAGCAGTTCTTC.

The chain carries TRBV10-3 and TRBJ2-7, with 7 bases that match TRBD2. Germline V gene sequence: CDR1 ENHRY, CDR2 SYGVKD. With V trimmed by 10 bases and J by 0 bases, 9 bases remained unmatched. CDR3 length: 14 residues. The chain's CDR3 is CAKASLANSYEQYF. CDR3 DNA: TGTGCCAAGGCGTCACTAGCGAACTCCTACGAGCAGTACTTC.